Here is one T cell receptor (beta chain) with its context. What it binds is unknown. CDR1 is LNHDA and CDR2 is SQIVND in the germline V gene (reference sequence). V trimming: 8 bases; J trimming: 6 bases; junction bases outside the gene matches: 9. The CDR3 runs to 13 residues. The sample is drawn from a study of somatic mutations in cytotoxic T cells in rheumatoid arthritis. Overall study findings and caveats: In about an eighth of the 65 patients, the largest CD8+ clone exceeded 20% of CD8+ cells.

By positive magnetic bead selection, CD4+ and CD8+ cells were isolated, and their purity was checked by flow cytometry. Per the original data handling: Published virus-specific TCRB sequences were rarely matched by patient CD8+ clones larger than 1%. Libraries were prepared by immunoSEQ multiplex PCR; TCRdb keeps only in-frame clonotypes and omits some of them. The V and J calls and clone size are taken from that table; D and trimming were inferred from the DNA. The table has more than 15,000 clones, around 80% seen once; the top ten hold roughly 9.4%. The chain uses TRBV19 and TRBJ1-1; 7 bases are shared with TRBD1. The source is an adult with rheumatoid arthritis. Sequencing was done on a sample of CD8+ T cells sorted from blood. CDR3: CASSEQGPAEAFF. The CDR3 DNA follows: TGTGCCAGTTCTGAACAGGGGCCCGCTGAAGCTTTCTTT. The whole variable domain, remainder taken from reference TRBV19 and TRBJ1-1, is DGGITQSPKYLFRKEGQNVTLSCEQNLNHDAMYWYRQDPGQGLRLIYYSQIVNDFQKGDIAEGYSVSREKKESFPLTVTSAQKNPTAFYLCASSEQGPAEAFFGQGTRLTVV.